The 12 T cell receptor beta chains reported below all come from one sample, sequenced in a study of cytomegalovirus exposure and HLA in healthy donors (dated by TCRdb to 2016 to 2017). Receptor amplification or capture employed the immunoSEQ multiplex PCR assay. TCRdb took over this immuneACCESS table, retaining in-frame rearrangements with V and J assigned. Such tables are incomplete; in checked studies, under half of the missing clones stem from an unresolved V gene, and the remainder is unexplained. Recorded for this sample are around 160,000 clones; 88% of them occurred a single time. Clones ranked in the top ten supply just under 3% of the sample. Sequenced sample: PBMCs. Every receptor here comes from a man aged 18 to 30 in good health and CMV-seronegative.

The chain carries TRBV5-6 and TRBJ2-7; D may be TRBD1 (5 bases). This CDR3 has 13 residues. V was shortened by 3 bases and J by 12 bases, with 19 bases between the two germline ends. Germline assignment: CDR1 SGHDT and CDR2 YYEEEE. CDR3 in amino acids: CASSSGRPSRRYF. Written as DNA, the CDR3 is TGTGCCAGCAGCTCAGGGCGCCCCTCCAGGCGGTACTTC.

The chain has TRBV5-1 and TRBJ1-3; no clear D. The CDR3 sequence is 13 residues long. In germline, CDR1 is SGHRS, CDR2 YFSETQ. Trimming took off 4 bases at V and 2 bases at J, with 7 bases between the two ends. This chain's CDR3 is CASSLGPGNTIYF. CDR3 DNA sequence: TGCGCCAGCAGCCTCGGTCCTGGAAACACCATATATTTT.

In this sample, this clone turned up once. The chain combines TRBV4-2 with TRBJ1-1; a possible D gene is TRBD1 (5 bases). Germline V gene lookup returns CDR1 LGHNA and CDR2 YNFKEQ. Trimming took 2 bases from V and 5 from J, leaving 12 bases between them. CDR3 length: 14 residues. The CDR3 coding sequence is TGTGCCAGCAGCCAATTACGGAGGGGTACTGAAGCTTTCTTT. Encoded protein: CASSQLRRGTEAFF.

This chain connects TRBV4-2 to TRBJ1-5, with D perhaps matching TRBD1 (5 bases). This CDR3 has 15 amino acids. The V end was cut by 4 bases, the J end by 0 bases, with 10 bases between. Looked up from germline, CDR1 is LGHNA and CDR2 is YNFKEQ. The CDR3 DNA sequence: TGTGCCAGCAGCCGGACAACCTATAGCAATCAGCCCCAGCATTTT. Its translation: CASSRTTYSNQPQHF.

The genes are TRBV7-2 and TRBJ1-2, with D possibly matching TRBD1 (5 bases). CDR3 length equals 15 residues. V dropped 2 bases and J dropped 6 bases, with 16 bases sitting between them. The germline V gene has CDR1 SGHTA and CDR2 FQGNSA. The CDR3 here is CASSLKRGLGDGYTF. The CDR3 coding sequence is TGTGCCAGCAGCTTAAAAAGGGGATTGGGCGATGGCTACACCTTC.

The V and J genes are TRBV10-3 and TRBJ2-2; 10 bases match TRBD1. The CDR3 runs 14 residues. The V gene end was trimmed by 4 bases and the J gene end by 5 bases; junction bases not matched to a gene: 1. CDR1 is ENHRY and CDR2 is SYGVKD in the germline V gene. In DNA form, the CDR3 reads TGTGCCATCAGTGGGACAGGGGGGACCGGGGAGCTGTTTTTT. Translated: CAISGTGGTGELFF.

This chain connects TRBV28 to TRBJ1-1; D is unclear. Trimming shortened V by 5 bases and J by 7 bases, and 8 bases separated the two germline ends. This CDR3 region has 11 residues. Germline V gene lookup returns CDR1 MDHEN and CDR2 SYDVKM. The CDR3 DNA reads as TGTGCCAGCAGTCCTCGTCGTGAAGCTTTCTTT. Translated: CASSPRREAFF.

V is TRBV7-6 and J is TRBJ1-3, with TRBD1 matching over 8 bases. Germline V gene sequence: CDR1 SGHVS, CDR2 FNYEAQ. The CDR3 runs to 15 residues. J was trimmed by 3 bases and V by 7 bases; bases with no gene match: 8. CDR3: CASTLTGALGNTIYF. The CDR3 nucleotides are TGTGCCAGCACCTTGACAGGGGCCCTTGGAAACACCATATATTTT. Supplemented by reference TRBV7-6 and TRBJ1-3, the full variable domain reads GAGVSQSPRYKVTKRGQDVALRCDPISGHVSLYWYRQALGQGPEFLTYFNYEAQQDKSGLPNDRFSAERPEGSISTLTIQRTEQRDSAMYRCASTLTGALGNTIYFGEGSWLTVV.

V gene TRBV5-1 combines with J gene TRBJ1-3; TRBD1 matches 7 bases. Germline CDR1 SGHRS, CDR2 YFSETQ. The trim removed 4 bases at V and 5 bases at J, leaving 9 bases unmatched. The CDR3 consists of 15 residues. The chain's CDR3 is CASSSDRDLRNTIYF. Written as DNA, the CDR3 is TGCGCCAGCAGCAGCGACAGGGATCTGAGAAACACCATATATTTT.

The chain uses TRBV19 and TRBJ2-5, with 12 nucleotides matching TRBD1. Germline assignment: CDR1 LNHDA and CDR2 SQIVND (reference sequence). V lost 5 bases, J lost 4 bases, and 5 bases stayed unmatched. The CDR3 extends over 15 amino acids. The CDR3 sequence is CASSPGTGGRETQYF. The CDR3 bases are TGTGCCAGTAGTCCAGGGACAGGGGGCAGAGAGACCCAGTACTTC.

J is TRBJ1-5 and V is TRBV6-6, with D unresolved. This CDR3 is built from 15 residues. The germline V and J ends were trimmed by 0 bases and 7 bases, with 13 bases remaining between them. From germline, CDR1 is MNHNY and CDR2 SVGAGI (reference sequence). The CDR3 coding sequence is TGTGCCAGCAGTTACTCGAGTGCCAGGCAGCAGCCCCAGCATTTT. Translated: CASSYSSARQQPQHF.

This rearrangement joins TRBV7-6 to TRBJ1-1, with unresolved D. V lost 9 bases and J lost 0, with 8 bases in between. CDR3 size: 12 residues. From germline, CDR1 is SGHVS and CDR2 FNYEAQ. CDR3 nucleotide sequence: TGTGCCAGTAGAGACATGAACACTGAAGCTTTCTTT. Amino acids: CASRDMNTEAFF.